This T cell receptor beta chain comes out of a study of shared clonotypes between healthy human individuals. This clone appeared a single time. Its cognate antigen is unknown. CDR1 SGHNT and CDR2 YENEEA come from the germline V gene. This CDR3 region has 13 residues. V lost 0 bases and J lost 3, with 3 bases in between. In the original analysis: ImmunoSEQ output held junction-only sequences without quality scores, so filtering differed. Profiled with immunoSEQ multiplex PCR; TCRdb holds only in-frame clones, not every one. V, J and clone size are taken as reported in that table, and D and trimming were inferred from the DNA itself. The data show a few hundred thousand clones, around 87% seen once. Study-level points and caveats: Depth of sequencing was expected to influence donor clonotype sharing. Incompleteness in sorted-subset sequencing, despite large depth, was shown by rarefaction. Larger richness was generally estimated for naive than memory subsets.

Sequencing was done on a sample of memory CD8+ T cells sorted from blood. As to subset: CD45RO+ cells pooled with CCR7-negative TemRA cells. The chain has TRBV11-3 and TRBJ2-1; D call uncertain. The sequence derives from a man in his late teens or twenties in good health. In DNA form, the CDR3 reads TGTGCCAGCAGCTTAGAAATCTACAATGAGCAGTTCTTC. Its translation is CASSLEIYNEQFF.